A selection of T cell receptor beta chains follows, all from one sample in a study of post-analysis software for immune sequencing data. Each CDR3 protein gets one entry after TCRdb re-called the PCR reads with MiXCR. This table has hundreds of thousands of distinct CDR3 sequences, 44% appearing once. Material for sequencing was blood. All receptors derive from a girl between 10 and 17 years old with multiple sclerosis. Each CDR3 is given with its conserved first and last residue. D genes are given only for firm matches. The size entry is marked missing in some rows and otherwise reads once, few, many or a size class.

CDR3nt | CDR3aa | d_gene | j_gene | abundance | v_gene
TGTGCCAGCAGTCGGGGGAACTATGGCTACACCTTC | CASSRGNYGYTF | . | TRBJ1-2 | many | TRBV12-3/TRBV12-4
TGTGCCAGCAGCCCCTCCCATAGTGGCTACACCTTC | CASSPSHSGYTF | . | TRBJ1-2 | . | TRBV9
TGCAGCGTTGAAAAACTAGCGGGAGAGTCCTACGAGCAGTACTTC | CSVEKLAGESYEQYF | TRBD2 | TRBJ2-7 | once | TRBV29-1
TGTGCCAGCTCAGAGGGACAGGATCAGCCCCAGCATTTT | CASSEGQDQPQHF | TRBD1 | TRBJ1-5 | . | TRBV18
TGTGCCAGCAGCTTAGTGGGTAGCGGGAGACCCAACGAGCAGTACTTC | CASSLVGSGRPNEQYF | TRBD2 | TRBJ2-7 | . | TRBV7-8
TGTGCCAGCAGCCACGGGACAGCCAAAAACATTCAGTACTTC | CASSHGTAKNIQYF | . | TRBJ2-4 | . | TRBV6-4
TGCAGCGTTGTATTGGGGACTCAAGAGACCCAGTACTTC | CSVVLGTQETQYF | . | TRBJ2-5 | . | TRBV29-1
TGTGCCAGCGCGACAGGGGCTTACAATGAGCAGTTCTTC | CASATGAYNEQFF | TRBD1 | TRBJ2-1 | . | TRBV11-3
TGCAGCGTTGTAAGACAGGGGGTTTCGTATGAGCAGTTCTTC | CSVVRQGVSYEQFF | TRBD1 | TRBJ2-1 | . | TRBV29-1
TGTGCCAGTCACGACAGGGATAATTCACCCCTCCACTTT | CASHDRDNSPLHF | TRBD1 | TRBJ1-6 | . | TRBV19
TGTGCTAGTGGTCCGGACCCGATAGGAGATACGCAGTATTTT | CASGPDPIGDTQYF | . | TRBJ2-3 | . | TRBV12-5
TGTGCCAGCAGTGAAGTGGGGGGTAGAAACCGCTACACCTTC | CASSEVGGRNRYTF | . | TRBJ1-2 | few | TRBV6-1
TGTGCCTGGCGGCACATCAGGACTAGCGGAACCTACGAGCAGTACTTC | CAWRHIRTSGTYEQYF | TRBD2 | TRBJ2-7 | . | TRBV30
TGTGCCAGCAGCCGTCAGGGAAGGGATGGCTACACCTTC | CASSRQGRDGYTF | . | TRBJ1-2 | few | TRBV6-6
TGTGCCAGCAGCATCCGGACAGGGGGGACACAAGAGACCCAGTACTTC | CASSIRTGGTQETQYF | TRBD1 | TRBJ2-5 | few | TRBV7-8
TGTGCCAGCAGTGAGATAGTGGGACTAGGGGGTCAAGAGACCCAGTACTTC | CASSEIVGLGGQETQYF | TRBD2 | TRBJ2-5 | few | TRBV2
TGTGCCAGCAGTTTCGGGTTTAACTATGGCTACACCTTC | CASSFGFNYGYTF | . | TRBJ1-2 | . | TRBV12-3/TRBV12-4
TGTGCCAGCAGTTTACCTTTCGGGGTTCGAGGAGGAGAGACCCAGTACTTC | CASSLPFGVRGGETQYF | . | TRBJ2-5 | . | TRBV12-3/TRBV12-4
TGTGCCAGCAGCTCAGGGACAGGGGTGGCCGGGGAGCTGTTTTTT | CASSSGTGVAGELFF | TRBD1 | TRBJ2-2 | . | TRBV7-3
TGCAGTGCTAGGAAGGACAGGGCAGATACGCAGTATTTT | CSARKDRADTQYF | TRBD1 | TRBJ2-3 | . | TRBV20-1
TGTGCCAGCCAGTTCTCAACGGAGACCCAGTACTTC | CASQFSTETQYF | . | TRBJ2-5 | . | TRBV6-2/TRBV6-3
TGCGCCAGCAGTCGAGATCTGCGGGATGAGCAGTTCTTC | CASSRDLRDEQFF | . | TRBJ2-1 | few | TRBV5-1
TGTGCCAGCGTTGGACTAGCGGGAGATAGGGAGCAGTTCTTC | CASVGLAGDREQFF | TRBD2 | TRBJ2-1 | . | TRBV6-5
TGTGCCAGCAGTTACTCAGCGGGACATTCATGGCGGGAGACCCAGTACTTC | CASSYSAGHSWRETQYF | . | TRBJ2-5 | . | TRBV6-6
TGTGCCAGCAGTCTCTCCCTAGCGGGAGTAGGTAATGAGCAGTTCTTC | CASSLSLAGVGNEQFF | TRBD2 | TRBJ2-1 | . | TRBV12-3/TRBV12-4
TGCAGTGCTAGAGATAGACTAGCGCTTGCGCAGTATTTT | CSARDRLALAQYF | TRBD2 | TRBJ2-3 | few | TRBV20-1
TGTGCCAGCAGACCGACCGGGACTAGTGGAGGGGATACGCAGTATTTT | CASRPTGTSGGDTQYF | TRBD2 | TRBJ2-3 | . | TRBV6-5
TGCGCCAGCCTCTCGGAGGTCATGAATAAGCAGTTCTTC | CASLSEVMNKQFF | . | TRBJ2-1 | . | TRBV5-1
TGTGCCAGTAGCCTTCTAGGACGGGACTACGAGCAGTACTTC | CASSLLGRDYEQYF | . | TRBJ2-7 | . | TRBV19
TGCACCCCGGGGACGGGGGCCTACGAGCAGTACTTC | CTPGTGAYEQYF | . | TRBJ2-7 | . | TRBV20-1
TGCAGTGTCACCGCGGGGGCCTACGAGCAGTACTTC | CSVTAGAYEQYF | TRBD2 | TRBJ2-7 | . | TRBV20-1
TGCAGCGTCAAGACAGGGTACTCCTACGAGCAGTACTTC | CSVKTGYSYEQYF | TRBD1 | TRBJ2-7 | few | TRBV29-1
TGTGCCAGCAGCTGGGGGCCCTCCTATAATTCACCCCTCCACTTT | CASSWGPSYNSPLHF | . | TRBJ1-6 | . | TRBV5-6
TGTGCCAGCAGCTTCCGGGCAGGAGGAGGAGATACGCAGTATTTT | CASSFRAGGGDTQYF | . | TRBJ2-3 | . | TRBV7-9
TGCAGCGTTGGCCCTCTAACCCAAGAGACCCAGTACTTC | CSVGPLTQETQYF | . | TRBJ2-5 | few | TRBV29-1
TGCGCCGGCAGCTTGGGGGCAGGGGGTTCCACAGATACGCAGTATTTT | CAGSLGAGGSTDTQYF | TRBD1 | TRBJ2-3 | . | TRBV5-1
TGTGCCAGCAGCTGGACAGGGGGCGGCGAGCAGTACTTC | CASSWTGGGEQYF | TRBD1 | TRBJ2-7 | . | TRBV7-2
TGTGCCAGCACACTAAGGACGCCGTTAGCCAAAAACATTCAGTACTTC | CASTLRTPLAKNIQYF | . | TRBJ2-4 | few | TRBV6-1
TGCAGTGCTAGAGACGCAGGTAGCTCCTACAATGAGCAGTACTTC | CSARDAGSSYNEQYF | . | TRBJ2-7 | . | TRBV20-1
TGTGCCAGCAGCCCTGAGGGCTACAATCAGCCCCAGCATTTT | CASSPEGYNQPQHF | . | TRBJ1-5 | . | TRBV7-2
TGTGCCAGCAGTCCGACCAGGGGGCGCAATCAGCCCCAGCATTTT | CASSPTRGRNQPQHF | TRBD1 | TRBJ1-5 | . | TRBV12-3/TRBV12-4
TGTGCCAGCAGCTATGATTCAGGCTCTCAAGAGACCCAGTACTTC | CASSYDSGSQETQYF | . | TRBJ2-5 | few | TRBV7-9
TGTGCTAGTGCCCCCGGGTCCTACGAGCAGTACTTC | CASAPGSYEQYF | . | TRBJ2-7 | once | TRBV12-5
TGTGCCAGCAGCCCTTGGGACGGGGGCAATCAGCCCCAGCATTTT | CASSPWDGGNQPQHF | . | TRBJ1-5 | . | TRBV7-8
TGTGCCAGCAGCCCCAACGTGGGTTACACTGAAGCTTTCTTT | CASSPNVGYTEAFF | . | TRBJ1-1 | . | TRBV12-3/TRBV12-4
TGCAGCGTTGAGGGACCCGGGGGAAATGAGCAGTTCTTC | CSVEGPGGNEQFF | . | TRBJ2-1 | few | TRBV29-1
TGCAGTGCTAGAGATGGGGCGCTTACCGGGGAGCTGTTTTTT | CSARDGALTGELFF | . | TRBJ2-2 | . | TRBV20-1
TGCAGTGCTAGAGATGGTAGAGGGGGGGAGCAGTTCTTC | CSARDGRGGEQFF | . | TRBJ2-1 | . | TRBV20-1
TGCGCCAGCAGCCAAGTGGGAAGCGGGGGAGCGGTCCGGGATACGCAGTATTTT | CASSQVGSGGAVRDTQYF | TRBD2 | TRBJ2-3 | . | TRBV4-1
TGCAGTGCTCTACTCACAGGGGGCGCCGACTATGGCTACACCTTC | CSALLTGGADYGYTF | TRBD1 | TRBJ1-2 | . | TRBV20-1
TGTGCCAGCGGGAGACAGGGGGCATCCTATGGCTACACCTTT | CASGRQGASYGYTF | TRBD1 | TRBJ1-2 | once | TRBV12-3/TRBV12-4
TGTGCCAGCAGCTACCGGGACGAACCTACAGATACGCAGTATTTT | CASSYRDEPTDTQYF | . | TRBJ2-3 | few | TRBV7-9
TGTGCCTGGAGTCGGAACAGGGGAGGGGATGAGCAGTTCTTC | CAWSRNRGGDEQFF | . | TRBJ2-1 | . | TRBV30
TGTGCCAGCAGCCCACGGAACATTGGAGAGACCCAGTACTTC | CASSPRNIGETQYF | . | TRBJ2-5 | few | TRBV9
TGTGCCAGCAGTTTAGGGGCTGACTATGGCTACACCTTC | CASSLGADYGYTF | . | TRBJ1-2 | few | TRBV28
TGCGCCAGCAGCCAAGGGGAGCGACAGGGTGACGGCTACACCTTC | CASSQGERQGDGYTF | TRBD1 | TRBJ1-2 | few | TRBV4-1
TGTGCCAGCAGCTTGTGGCGGGGCAATAACTATGGCTACACCTTC | CASSLWRGNNYGYTF | . | TRBJ1-2 | few | TRBV5-4
TGCGCCAGCAGCTCAAACAACGAGCAGTACTTC | CASSSNNEQYF | . | TRBJ2-7 | few | TRBV5-1
TGCGCCAGCAGCTGGACAGGGGTCTACGAGCAGTACTTC | CASSWTGVYEQYF | TRBD1 | TRBJ2-7 | few | TRBV5-1
TGTGCCAGCAGCTTTCCTAGGACAGGCCAACGGGCTTTCTTT | CASSFPRTGQRAFF | TRBD1 | TRBJ1-1 | . | TRBV7-9